The table lists the clone carrying this T cell receptor beta chain with a count of one. As yet, its antigen is unknown. The data derive from a study of shared clonotypes between healthy human individuals. Study at large: For every donor, three CD4 naive, three CD4 memory, two CD8 naive and one CD8 memory plates were used.

Study-wide results and caveats: All-four-donor shared clonotypes had higher generation probabilities than non-shared clonotypes did.

Sequencing used immunoSEQ multiplex PCR; TCRdb keeps in-frame clones, though not all of them. Counted here are about 2.3 million clones, about 92% occurring once; the ten biggest clones make up approximately 0.4%. Trimming left V 4 bases short and J 4 bases short, with 14 bases between. CDR1 SNHLY and CDR2 FYNNEI come from the germline V gene. This CDR3 region has 15 residues. Naive CD45RA+ and memory CD45RA-negative subsets were split from CD4+ cells. The rearrangement links TRBV2 to TRBJ2-1; D is possibly TRBD2 (5 bases). This TCR came from a man between 18 and 35 years old in good health. Some clones in this sample may be carry-over from other donors' samples. Sequenced sample: naive CD4+ T cells from PBMCs. Documented subset: CD45RA+ positively selected. CDR3 region: CASSVSRPGYNEQFF. The CDR3 bases are TGTGCCAGCAGTGTCAGTCGACCGGGGTACAATGAGCAGTTCTTC. The full variable domain, its missing parts supplied by reference TRBV2 and TRBJ2-1, is EPEVTQTPSHQVTQMGQEVILRCVPISNHLYFYWYRQILGQKVEFLVSFYNNEISEKSEIFDDQFSVERPDGSNFTLKIRSTKLEDSAMYFCASSVSRPGYNEQFFGPGTRLTVL.